A single sample is the source of the 26 T cell receptor beta chains below, sequenced in a study of T cell responses to AZD1222 COVID-19 vaccine. Using immunoSEQ multiplex PCR, the repertoire was profiled, and TCRdb retains in-frame clones only, with some absent. The sample has about 110,000 clones; around nine tenths are singletons. The specimen comprised peripheral blood, sampled 28 days after the second AZD1222 dose. Receptors originate from an adult who received the AZD1222 COVID-19 vaccine.

The CDR3 region is CASSPNRGDVETQYF. The CDR3 nucleotides are TGTGCCAGCAGTCCCAACAGGGGAGATGTGGAGACCCAGTACTTC. The chain combines TRBV28 with TRBJ2-5; 7 bases match TRBD1. V was pared by 5 bases and J by 5 bases, with 11 bases of the junction left unmatched. CDR1 and CDR2 (germline): MDHEN, SYDVKM. The CDR3 has 15 amino acids.

The CDR3 DNA reads as TGTGCCAGCAGTACCACATTAGGGGTGGAAGGCTACACCTTC. It encodes CASSTTLGVEGYTF. The chain has TRBV28 and TRBJ1-2; D is perhaps TRBD1 (5 bases). The V end was cut by 5 bases, the J end by 8 bases, with 18 bases between. The V gene's germline CDR1 is MDHEN and CDR2 SYDVKM. CDR3 length equals 14 residues.

The rearrangement uses TRBV5-5 and TRBJ1-5, with TRBD1 matching over 8 bases. There are 14 residues in the CDR3. From germline, CDR1 is SGHKS and CDR2 YYEKEE (reference sequence). The V segment lost 4 bases and the J segment 4 bases; nucleotides outside the gene matches: 4. CDR3: CASSADRGNQPQHF. The CDR3 DNA reads as TGTGCCAGCAGCGCTGACAGGGGAAATCAGCCCCAGCATTTT.

This chain links TRBV30 with TRBJ1-1; no clear D gene. Trimming removed 2 bases from V and 4 bases from J, with 17 bases in between. This CDR3 is built from 15 residues. Germline CDR1 is GTSNPN and CDR2 is SVGIG (reference sequence). The CDR3 coding sequence is TGTGCCTGGAGTTTCCGGGCAGGCCTGATCACTGAAGCTTTCTTT. Its protein is CAWSFRAGLITEAFF.

The CDR3 sequence is CASSLQETQYF. The CDR3 DNA reads TGTGCCAGCAGCTTACAAGAGACCCAGTACTTC. The rearrangement uses TRBV11-2 and TRBJ2-5; D not certain. V was pared by 2 bases and J by 2 bases, with 0 bases between. The length of the CDR3 is 11 residues. The V gene's germline CDR1 is SGHAT and CDR2 FQNNGV.

The chain couples TRBV6-5 to TRBJ2-5, with 10 bases matching TRBD1. With 7 bases clipped from V and 5 bases from J, the junction kept 7 bases outside the gene matches. Germline V gene sequence: CDR1 MNHEY, CDR2 SVGAGI. The CDR3 has 14 residues. The CDR3 sequence: CASNRDRGGETQYF. CDR3 sequence (DNA): TGTGCCAGCAACCGGGACAGGGGAGGGGAGACCCAGTACTTC.

The rearrangement uses TRBV7-7 and TRBJ1-1; a possible D gene is TRBD1 (5 bases). Trimming took off 6 bases at V and 5 bases at J, with 19 bases between the two ends. The CDR3 loop spans 15 amino acids. Germline loops: CDR1 SSHAT, CDR2 FNYEAQ (reference sequence). The DNA for the CDR3 is TGTGCCAGCAGTCCAACGGCAGGGTCAGGGACTGAAGCTTTCTTT. This sequence encodes CASSPTAGSGTEAFF.

This chain links TRBV5-6 with TRBJ1-3; D is unclear. The CDR3 has 15 residues. Trimming removed 1 base from V and 1 base from J, with 9 bases in between. From germline, CDR1 is SGHDT and CDR2 YYEEEE. The CDR3 spells CASSLSWESGNTIYF. The CDR3, as DNA: TGTGCCAGCAGCTTGTCTTGGGAGTCTGGAAACACCATATATTTT.

This chain connects TRBV4-2 to TRBJ1-2, with 7 positions matching TRBD1. Germline V gene data show CDR1 as LGHNA and CDR2 as YNFKEQ. With V trimmed by 0 bases and J by 6 bases, 4 bases remained unmatched. CDR3 size: 14 residues. DNA of the CDR3: TGTGCCAGCAGCCAAGAGGACAGGCCTGATGGCTACACCTTC. The encoded protein is CASSQEDRPDGYTF.

The CDR3 reads CASSPSGQGGETQYF. CDR3 bases: TGTGCCAGTAGTCCCTCAGGACAGGGCGGAGAGACCCAGTACTTC. The gene calls are TRBV19 and TRBJ2-5; 8 nucleotides line up with TRBD1. The CDR3 loop spans 15 amino acids. Germline V CDR1 and CDR2: LNHDA, SQIVND (reference sequence). Trimming took 5 bases from V and 4 from J; bases not matched to a gene: 9. Filled out from reference TRBV19 and TRBJ2-5, the complete variable domain reads DGGITQSPKYLFRKEGQNVTLSCEQNLNHDAMYWYRQDPGQGLRLIYYSQIVNDFQKGDIAEGYSVSREKKESFPLTVTSAQKNPTAFYLCASSPSGQGGETQYFGPGTRLLVL.

V gene TRBV4-3 combines with J gene TRBJ2-1, with D possibly TRBD1 on 6 matching bases. This CDR3 contains 15 residues. From germline, CDR1 is LGHNA and CDR2 YSLEER. Trimming took 0 bases from V and 4 from J, leaving 10 bases between them. Here the CDR3 reads CASSQDAQGYNEQFF. The CDR3 region has the DNA TGCGCCAGCAGCCAAGATGCCCAGGGGTACAATGAGCAGTTCTTC.

The chain links TRBV9 to TRBJ2-7; 7 positions agree with TRBD1. There are 15 residues in the CDR3. The J segment lost 0 bases and the V segment lost 3 bases, leaving 6 bases of the junction unmatched. Germline V gives CDR1 SGDLS, CDR2 YYNGEE. CDR3 in DNA: TGTGCCAGCAGCGCCCGGGACAGTGCCTCCTACGAGCAGTACTTC. As protein: CASSARDSASYEQYF.

The V gene is TRBV24-1, the J gene TRBJ2-3, with D uncertain. The germline V gene has CDR1 KGHDR and CDR2 SFDVKD. The CDR3 is 15 residues long. Trimming stripped 9 bases from V and 3 bases from J, with 18 bases between. CDR3 in DNA: TGTGCCACCGCACCGTCGACGATGATGACAGATACGCAGTATTTT. Translation gives CATAPSTMMTDTQYF.

This sequence joins TRBV7-2 and TRBJ1-6; D remains unclear. The V gene lost 1 base and the J gene lost 9 bases, with 16 bases spanning the gap. The CDR3 covers 16 residues. Per the germline V gene, CDR1 is SGHTA and CDR2 is FQGNSA. CDR3 bases: TGTGCCAGCAGCTTAGTGGCAAGGAGGATAGGTTCACCCCTCCACTTT. The encoded protein is CASSLVARRIGSPLHF.

There are a few counts of this clone. The V call is TRBV4-1, the J call TRBJ2-7, with D perhaps given as TRBD1 or TRBD2 (5 bases each). Germline values: CDR1 MGHRA, CDR2 YSYEKL. This CDR3 has 15 residues. V shed 1 base and J shed 4 bases, with 14 bases lying between them. The CDR3 DNA sequence: TGCGCCAGCAGCCAAGGTGCAGGGAGAAGGTACGAGCAGTACTTC. Residues: CASSQGAGRRYEQYF.

This chain uses TRBV18 with TRBJ2-3; D is perhaps TRBD2 (5 bases). The germline V and J ends were trimmed by 8 bases and 2 bases, with 14 bases remaining between them. Germline V gives CDR1 KGHSH, CDR2 LQKENI. The CDR3 sequence is 14 residues long. The CDR3 nucleotides read TGTGCCAGCCGTAGCGTATCCCTCACAGATACGCAGTATTTT. It codes for CASRSVSLTDTQYF.

This clone was counted a few times. The chain uses TRBV10-3 and TRBJ2-1, with 8 nucleotides matching TRBD1. Germline V lookup: CDR1 ENHRY, CDR2 SYGVKD. The CDR3 consists of 13 residues. V trimming: 7 bases; J trimming: 4 bases; junction bases outside the gene matches: 3. The CDR3 region has the DNA TGTGCCATCACGACAGGGGATTACAATGAGCAGTTCTTC. This sequence encodes CAITTGDYNEQFF.

The chain has TRBV18 and TRBJ2-7; TRBD1 matches at 7 bases. CDR3 size: 16 residues. CDR1 and CDR2 from the germline V gene are KGHSH and LQKENI. V lost 4 bases and J lost 2; bases outside the gene matches: 11. This chain's CDR3 is CASSRTTGATPYEQYF. DNA for the CDR3: TGTGCCAGCTCACGAACCACAGGGGCTACCCCCTACGAGCAGTACTTC.

This chain joins TRBV5-1 and TRBJ1-1; 7 bases fit TRBD1. V was pared by 4 bases and J by 7 bases, with 16 bases of the junction left unmatched. CDR1 and CDR2 from the germline V gene are SGHRS and YFSETQ. The CDR3 has 16 amino acids. In DNA form, the CDR3 reads TGCGCCAGCAGCGCGATCCCTACAGGGGTGCCATTTGAAGCTTTCTTT. Protein product: CASSAIPTGVPFEAFF. Full variable domain (missing parts from reference TRBV5-1 and TRBJ1-1): KAGVTQTPRYLIKTRGQQVTLSCSPISGHRSVSWYQQTPGQGLQFLFEYFSETQRNKGNFPGRFSGRQFSNSRSEMNVSTLELGDSALYLCASSAIPTGVPFEAFFGQGTRLTVV.

The chain carries TRBV11-2 and TRBJ2-7; TRBD2 might be the D (6 bases). The length of the CDR3 is 13 residues. Trimming cost V 8 bases and J 4 bases, with 15 bases left between them. Germline V lookup: CDR1 SGHAT, CDR2 FQNNGV. CDR3 amino acids: CASHRLGTYEQYF. CDR3 DNA sequence: TGTGCCAGCCACCGGTTAGGGACTTACGAGCAGTACTTC.

In this sample, this clone turned up a few times. This chain uses TRBV7-9 with TRBJ2-7; TRBD1 agrees at 7 bases. With V trimmed by 5 bases and J by 5 bases, 6 bases remained unmatched. Germline loops: CDR1 SEHNR, CDR2 FQNEAQ (reference sequence). This CDR3 contains 13 residues. The DNA for the CDR3 is TGTGCCAGCAGCCGCCTCACAGGGGACGAGCAGTACTTC. Its translation is CASSRLTGDEQYF.

The gene calls are TRBV29-1 and TRBJ2-7; D gene unclear. In germline, CDR1 is SQVTM, CDR2 ANQGSEA. The V end lost 1 base, the J end lost 5 bases, and 18 bases lay between the germline ends. The CDR3 totals 15 residues. The CDR3 region is CSVEAPLGYSHEQYF. The CDR3 coding sequence is TGCAGCGTTGAAGCTCCTCTGGGGTATAGTCACGAGCAGTACTTC.

The J gene is TRBJ1-5, the V gene TRBV28; unclear D gene. Germline V gene lookup returns CDR1 MDHEN and CDR2 SYDVKM. Trimming took off 5 bases at V and 9 bases at J, with 8 bases between the two ends. This CDR3 region has 11 residues. CDR3 amino acids: CASSPLGPQHF. The CDR3 DNA follows: TGTGCCAGCAGTCCCCTGGGGCCCCAGCATTTT.

This clone was found a few times. The genes are TRBV6-4 and TRBJ2-6; no clear D. The CDR3 is made up of 19 amino acids. Looked up from germline, CDR1 is MRHNA and CDR2 is SNTAGT. V shed 0 bases and J shed 0 bases, with 15 bases lying between them. The CDR3 loop reads CASSDSATIPFSGANVLTF. In nucleotides, the CDR3 is TGTGCCAGCAGTGACTCCGCAACCATACCCTTCTCTGGGGCCAACGTCCTGACTTTC.

The rearrangement joins TRBV6-4 to TRBJ1-3; D unresolved. CDR1 and CDR2 (germline): MRHNA, SNTAGT. This CDR3 spans 15 amino acids. The ends were cut back, 4 bases at V and 3 bases at J, with 13 bases in the middle. The CDR3 sequence is CASSVQQLHGNTIYF. The CDR3, as DNA: TGTGCCAGCAGTGTTCAACAGCTCCATGGAAACACCATATATTTT.

The V gene is TRBV12-3 or TRBV12-4, the J gene TRBJ2-5; D unresolved. With 8 bases removed from V and 5 bases from J, the gap between germline ends came to 15 bases. This CDR3 spans 13 amino acids. CDR3 sequence: CASHSGLGETQYF. CDR3 DNA: TGTGCCAGCCACTCGGGCCTCGGCGAGACCCAGTACTTC.